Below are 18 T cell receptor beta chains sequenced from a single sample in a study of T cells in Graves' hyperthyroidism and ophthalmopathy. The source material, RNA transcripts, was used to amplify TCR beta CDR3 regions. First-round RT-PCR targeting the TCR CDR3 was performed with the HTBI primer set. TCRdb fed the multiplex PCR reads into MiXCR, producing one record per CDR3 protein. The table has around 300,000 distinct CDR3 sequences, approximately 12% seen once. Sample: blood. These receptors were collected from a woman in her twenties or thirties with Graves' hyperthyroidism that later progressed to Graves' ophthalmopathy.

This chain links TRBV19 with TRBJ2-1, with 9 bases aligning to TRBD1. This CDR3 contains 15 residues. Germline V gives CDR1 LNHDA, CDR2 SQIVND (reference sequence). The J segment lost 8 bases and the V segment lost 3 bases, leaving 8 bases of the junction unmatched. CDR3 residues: CASSMGTGMIHEQFF. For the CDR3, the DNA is TGTGCCAGTAGTATGGGGACAGGGATGATCCATGAGCAGTTCTTC.

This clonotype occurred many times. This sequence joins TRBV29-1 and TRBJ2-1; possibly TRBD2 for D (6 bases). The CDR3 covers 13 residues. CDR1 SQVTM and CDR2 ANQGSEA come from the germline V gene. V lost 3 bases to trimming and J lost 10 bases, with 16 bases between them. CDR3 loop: CSVDQGWRDEQFF. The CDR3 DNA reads TGCAGCGTTGACCAGGGCTGGCGGGACGAGCAGTTCTTC.

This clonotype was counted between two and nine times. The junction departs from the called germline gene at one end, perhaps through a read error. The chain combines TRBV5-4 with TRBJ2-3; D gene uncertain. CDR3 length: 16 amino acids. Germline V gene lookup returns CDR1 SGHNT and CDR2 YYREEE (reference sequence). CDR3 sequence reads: CASRREGNVGTYTQYF. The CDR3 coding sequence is TGTGCCAGCAGACGTGAAGGGAACGTGGGCACATATACGCAGTATTTT.

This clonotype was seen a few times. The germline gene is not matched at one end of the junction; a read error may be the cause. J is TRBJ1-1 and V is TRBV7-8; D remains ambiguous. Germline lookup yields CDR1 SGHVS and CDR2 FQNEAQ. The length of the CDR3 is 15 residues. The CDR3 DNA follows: TGTGCCAGCAACTTAGAAGCACAAATGAACACTGAAGCTTTCTTT. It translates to CASNLEAQMNTEAFF.

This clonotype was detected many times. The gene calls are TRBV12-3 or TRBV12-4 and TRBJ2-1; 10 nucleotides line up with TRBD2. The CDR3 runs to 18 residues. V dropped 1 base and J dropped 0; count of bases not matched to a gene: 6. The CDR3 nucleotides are TGTGCCAGCAGTTTAGGTAGTAGCGGGAGGAGCTCCTACAATGAGCAGTTCTTC. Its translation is CASSLGSSGRSSYNEQFF.

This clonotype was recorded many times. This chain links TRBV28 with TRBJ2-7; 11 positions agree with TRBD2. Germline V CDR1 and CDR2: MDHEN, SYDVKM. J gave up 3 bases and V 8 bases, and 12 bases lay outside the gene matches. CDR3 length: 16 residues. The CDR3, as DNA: TGTGCCAGCGTAGCGGGAGGGCCGAGTCCTTACTACGAGCAGTACTTC. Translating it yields CASVAGGPSPYYEQYF. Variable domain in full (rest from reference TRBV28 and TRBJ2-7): DVKVTQSSRYLVKRTGEKVFLECVQDMDHENMFWYRQDPGLGLRLIYFSYDVKMKEKGDIPEGYSVSREKKERFSLILESASTNQTSMYLCASVAGGPSPYYEQYFGPGTRLTVT.

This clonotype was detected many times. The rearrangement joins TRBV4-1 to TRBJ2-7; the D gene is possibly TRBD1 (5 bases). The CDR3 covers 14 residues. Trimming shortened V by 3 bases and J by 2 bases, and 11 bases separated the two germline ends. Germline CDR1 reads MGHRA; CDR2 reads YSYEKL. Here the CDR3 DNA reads TGCGCCAGCAGCCATGACAGTCGACCCTACGAGCAGTACTTC. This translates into CASSHDSRPYEQYF.

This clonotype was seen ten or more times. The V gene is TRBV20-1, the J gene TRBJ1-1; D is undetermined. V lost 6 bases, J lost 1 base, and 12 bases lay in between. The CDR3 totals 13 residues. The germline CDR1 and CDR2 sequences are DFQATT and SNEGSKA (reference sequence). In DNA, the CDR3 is TGCAGTGCCCAATCCCTACAGAACACTGAAGCTTTCTTT. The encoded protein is CSAQSLQNTEAFF.

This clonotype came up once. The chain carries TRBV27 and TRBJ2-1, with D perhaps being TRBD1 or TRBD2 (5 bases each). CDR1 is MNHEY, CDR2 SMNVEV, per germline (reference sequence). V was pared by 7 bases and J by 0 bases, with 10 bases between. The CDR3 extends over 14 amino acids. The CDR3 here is CASKGSSSYNEQFF. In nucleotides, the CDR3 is TGTGCCAGCAAGGGGAGCAGCTCCTACAATGAGCAGTTCTTC.

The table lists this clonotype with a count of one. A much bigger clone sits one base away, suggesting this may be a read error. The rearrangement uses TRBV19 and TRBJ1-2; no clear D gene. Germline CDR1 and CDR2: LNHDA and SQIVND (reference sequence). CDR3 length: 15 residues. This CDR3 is CAGSPSGGLGYGYTF. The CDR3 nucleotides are TGTGCCGGTAGTCCCTCCGGCGGTCTCGGCTATGGCTACACCTTC.

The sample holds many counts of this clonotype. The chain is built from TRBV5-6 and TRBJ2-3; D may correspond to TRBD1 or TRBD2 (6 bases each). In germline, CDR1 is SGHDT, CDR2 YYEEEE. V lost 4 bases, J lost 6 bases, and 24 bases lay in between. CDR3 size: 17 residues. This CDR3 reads CASSDPAGGGEGDTQYF. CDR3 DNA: TGTGCCAGCAGCGATCCTGCAGGAGGGGGAGAAGGGGATACGCAGTATTTT.

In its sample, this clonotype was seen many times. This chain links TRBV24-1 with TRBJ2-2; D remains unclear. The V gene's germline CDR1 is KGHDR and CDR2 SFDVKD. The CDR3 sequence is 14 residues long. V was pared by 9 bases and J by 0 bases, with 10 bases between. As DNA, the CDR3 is TGTGCCACCGGGGAAACCGCGAACACCGGGGAGCTGTTTTTT. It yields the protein CATGETANTGELFF.

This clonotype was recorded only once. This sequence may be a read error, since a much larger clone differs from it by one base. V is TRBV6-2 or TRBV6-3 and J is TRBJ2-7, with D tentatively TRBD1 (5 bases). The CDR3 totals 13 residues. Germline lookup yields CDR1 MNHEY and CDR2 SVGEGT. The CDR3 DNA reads TGTGCCAGCAGCCCGGACATGTCCTACGAGCGGTACTTC. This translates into CASSPDMSYERYF.

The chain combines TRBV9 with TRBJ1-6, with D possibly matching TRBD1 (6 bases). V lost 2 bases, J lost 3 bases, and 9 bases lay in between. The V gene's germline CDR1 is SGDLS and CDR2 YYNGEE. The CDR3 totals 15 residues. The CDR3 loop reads CASSVGGDYNSPLHF. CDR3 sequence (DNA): TGTGCCAGCAGCGTTGGGGGCGACTATAATTCACCCCTCCACTTT.

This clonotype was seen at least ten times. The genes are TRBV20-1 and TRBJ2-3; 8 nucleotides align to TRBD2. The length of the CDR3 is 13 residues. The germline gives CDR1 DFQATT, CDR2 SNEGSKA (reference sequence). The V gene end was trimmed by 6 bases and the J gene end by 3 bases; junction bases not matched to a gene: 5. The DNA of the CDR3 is TGCAGTGCCCCCCGCGGGGGGACAGATACGCAGTATTTT. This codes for CSAPRGGTDTQYF.

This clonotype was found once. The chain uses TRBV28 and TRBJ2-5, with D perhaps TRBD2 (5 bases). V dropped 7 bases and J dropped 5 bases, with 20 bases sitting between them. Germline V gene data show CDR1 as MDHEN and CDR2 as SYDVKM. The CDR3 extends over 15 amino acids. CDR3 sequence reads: CASTDLALAMETQYF. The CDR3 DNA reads TGTGCCAGCACCGACCTAGCCTTAGCAATGGAGACCCAGTACTTC.

CDR3 nucleotide sequence: TGTGCCAGCAGCTTAACGGGAGGGCCCGTAGATGAGCAGTTCTTC. Its translation: CASSLTGGPVDEQFF. The chain recombines TRBV7-3 with TRBJ2-1; 7 nucleotides agree with TRBD2. This CDR3 is 15 amino acids long. V was clipped by 0 bases and J by 8 bases; unmatched bases: 7. Germline CDR1 is SGHTA and CDR2 is FQGTGA. The full variable domain, rest sourced from reference TRBV7-3 and TRBJ2-1, is GAGVSQTPSNKVTEKGKYVELRCDPISGHTALYWYRQSLGQGPEFLIYFQGTGAADDSGLPNDRFFAVRPEGSVSTLKIQRTERGDSAVYLCASSLTGGPVDEQFFGPGTRLTVL.

The CDR3 coding sequence is TGTGCCACCCAAGAACCTGGGGTAGGGGGCCAGCCCCAGCATTTT. This gives the protein CATQEPGVGGQPQHF. The rearrangement links TRBV19 to TRBJ1-5; 7 bases are shared with TRBD1. CDR1 and CDR2 from the germline V gene are LNHDA and SQIVND (reference sequence). This CDR3 is 15 amino acids long. V lost 10 bases to trimming and J lost 7 bases; unmatched junction nucleotides: 16. Full variable domain (outside the CDR3, taken from reference TRBV19 and TRBJ1-5): DGGITQSPKYLFRKEGQNVTLSCEQNLNHDAMYWYRQDPGQGLRLIYYSQIVNDFQKGDIAEGYSVSREKKESFPLTVTSAQKNPTAFYLCATQEPGVGGQPQHFGDGTRLSIL.